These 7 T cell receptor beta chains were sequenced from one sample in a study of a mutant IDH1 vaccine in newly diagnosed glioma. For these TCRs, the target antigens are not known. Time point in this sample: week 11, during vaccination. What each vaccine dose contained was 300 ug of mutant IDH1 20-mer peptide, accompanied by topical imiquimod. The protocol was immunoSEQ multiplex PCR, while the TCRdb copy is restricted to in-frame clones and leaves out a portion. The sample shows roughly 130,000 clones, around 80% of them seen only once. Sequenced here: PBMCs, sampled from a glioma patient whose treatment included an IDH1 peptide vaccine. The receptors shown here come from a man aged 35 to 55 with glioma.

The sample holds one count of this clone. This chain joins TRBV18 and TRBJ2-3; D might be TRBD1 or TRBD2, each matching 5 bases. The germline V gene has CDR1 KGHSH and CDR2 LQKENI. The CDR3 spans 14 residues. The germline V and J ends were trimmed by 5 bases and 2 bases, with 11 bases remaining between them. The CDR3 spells CASSGDQPTDTQYF. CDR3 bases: TGTGCCAGCTCAGGGGACCAGCCCACAGATACGCAGTATTTT. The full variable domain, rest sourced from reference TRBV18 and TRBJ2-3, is NAGVMQNPRHLVRRRGQEARLRCSPMKGHSHVYWYRQLPEEGLKFMVYLQKENIIDESGMPKERFSAEFPKEGPSILRIQQVVRGDSAAYFCASSGDQPTDTQYFGPGTRLTVL.

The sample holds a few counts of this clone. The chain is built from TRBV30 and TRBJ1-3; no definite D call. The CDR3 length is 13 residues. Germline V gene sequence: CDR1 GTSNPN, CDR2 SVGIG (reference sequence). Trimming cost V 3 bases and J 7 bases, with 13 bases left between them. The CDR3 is CAWSYPERNTIYF. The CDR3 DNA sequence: TGTGCCTGGAGCTACCCTGAACGGAACACCATATATTTT.

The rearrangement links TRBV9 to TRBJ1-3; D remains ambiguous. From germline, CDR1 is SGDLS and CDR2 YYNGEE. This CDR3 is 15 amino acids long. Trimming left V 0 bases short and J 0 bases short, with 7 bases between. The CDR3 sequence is CASSVEGSSGNTIYF. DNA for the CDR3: TGTGCCAGCAGCGTAGAGGGTTCCTCTGGAAACACCATATATTTT.

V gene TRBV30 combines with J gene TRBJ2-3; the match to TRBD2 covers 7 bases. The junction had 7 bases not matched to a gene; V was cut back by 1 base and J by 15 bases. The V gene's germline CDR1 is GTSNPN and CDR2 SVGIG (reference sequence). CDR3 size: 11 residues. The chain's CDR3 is CAWSGGGSNYF. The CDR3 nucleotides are TGTGCCTGGAGTGGGGGAGGGAGTAACTATTTT. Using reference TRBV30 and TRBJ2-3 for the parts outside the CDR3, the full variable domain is SQTIHQWPATLVQPVGSPLSLECTVEGTSNPNLYWYRQAAGRGLQLLFYSVGIGQISSEVPQNLSASRPQDRQFILSSKKLLLSDSGFYLCAWSGGGSNYFGPGTRLTVL.

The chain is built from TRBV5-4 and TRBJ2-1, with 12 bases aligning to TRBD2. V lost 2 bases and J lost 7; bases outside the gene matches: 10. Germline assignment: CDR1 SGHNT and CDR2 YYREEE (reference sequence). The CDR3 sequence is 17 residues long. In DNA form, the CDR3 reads TGTGCCAGCAGCTTAGCTAGCGGGAGGGCCAAGGGAAATGAGCAGTTCTTC. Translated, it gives CASSLASGRAKGNEQFF.

This chain's CDR3 is CAVRLADANTGELFF. The CDR3 DNA reads TGTGCCGTAAGACTAGCGGATGCCAACACCGGGGAGCTGTTTTTT. This sequence joins TRBV10-3 and TRBJ2-2; 9 bases align to TRBD2. This CDR3 contains 15 residues. CDR1 and CDR2 (germline): ENHRY, SYGVKD. Trimming cost V 11 bases and J 2 bases; bases outside gene matches: 9.

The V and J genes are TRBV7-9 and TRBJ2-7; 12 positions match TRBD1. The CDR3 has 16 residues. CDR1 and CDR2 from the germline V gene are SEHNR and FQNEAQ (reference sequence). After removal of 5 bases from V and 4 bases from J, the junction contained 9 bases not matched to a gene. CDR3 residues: CASSPRWGQGAYEQYF. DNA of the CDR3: TGTGCCAGCAGCCCACGGTGGGGACAGGGGGCTTACGAGCAGTACTTC. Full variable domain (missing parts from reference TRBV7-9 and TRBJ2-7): DTGVSQNPRHKITKRGQNVTFRCDPISEHNRLYWYRQTLGQGPEFLTYFQNEAQLEKSRLLSDRFSAERPKGSFSTLEIQRTEQGDSAMYLCASSPRWGQGAYEQYFGPGTRLTVT.